This is a list of T cell receptor beta chains from one sample in a study of shared clonotypes between healthy human individuals. Clones were sequenced by immunoSEQ multiplex PCR, and TCRdb holds only the in-frame ones, with some missing. In the table there are millions of clones, over 85% of which are singletons. Specimen: naive CD4+ T cells sorted from blood. These TCRs come from a man between 18 and 35 years old in good health. Both conserved end residues are part of each CDR3. D genes are given only for firm matches. The size field is filled for only some rows; it gives once, few, many or a size class.

clone size	V gene	D gene	J gene	CDR3 DNA	CDR3 protein
-	TRBV6-5	-	TRBJ2-7	TGTGCCAGCAGTCGGGGGGCGAGTTACGAGCAGTACTTC	CASSRGASYEQYF
-	TRBV7-2	-	TRBJ2-2	TGTGCCAGCAGCCCAAAAGAAGTAGTATACACCGGGGAGCTGTTTTTT	CASSPKEVVYTGELFF
-	TRBV9	TRBD1	TRBJ1-2	TGTGCCAGCAGGGGGAACAGGGGACACTATGGCTACACCTTC	CASRGNRGHYGYTF
once	TRBV2	TRBD1	TRBJ2-7	TGTGCCAGCAGTGACACGGACAGGGGGCTCGAGCAGTACTTC	CASSDTDRGLEQYF
-	TRBV5-4	TRBD1	TRBJ1-4	TGTGCCAGCAGCAGATCGACCACAGGGGGCGTAGATGAAAAACTGTTTTTT	CASSRSTTGGVDEKLFF
-	TRBV7-2	TRBD1	TRBJ1-2	TGTGCCAGCAGCCCGGGACAGCTTAACTATGGCTACACCTTC	CASSPGQLNYGYTF
once	TRBV28	-	TRBJ1-1	TGTGCCAGCAGTTTAGATTTACGGGCTACTGAAGCTTTCTTT	CASSLDLRATEAFF
once	TRBV27	TRBD2	TRBJ2-1	TGTGCCAGCAGTCCGATACTAGCGTGGAGCTCCTACAATGAGCAGTTCTTC	CASSPILAWSSYNEQFF
-	TRBV7-9	-	TRBJ2-7	TGTGCCAGCAGCTTTATAGGCTCCTACGAGCAGTACTTC	CASSFIGSYEQYF
-	TRBV7-2	TRBD2	TRBJ2-5	TGTGCCAGCAGCTTAGGTCTATGGCGGGGGGGGCAAGAGACCCAGTACTTC	CASSLGLWRGGQETQYF
-	TRBV5-6	-	TRBJ2-5	TGTGCCAGCAGCTTGGCGAGGGAGACCCAGTACTTC	CASSLARETQYF
once	TRBV18	-	TRBJ1-2	TGTGCCAGCTCACCACGAGAGCAGTTAAACTATGGCTACACCTTC	CASSPREQLNYGYTF
once	TRBV25-1	-	TRBJ1-6	TGTGCCAGCAGTGACTCGTCGTTCCTCTATAATTCACCCCTCCACTTT	CASSDSSFLYNSPLHF
-	TRBV5-4	-	TRBJ1-1	TGTGCCAGCAGCCCCGGACAGACTGAAGCTTTCTTT	CASSPGQTEAFF
-	TRBV18	TRBD1	TRBJ2-7	TGTGCCAGCTCACCCGGGACAGGGATATACGAGCAGTACTTC	CASSPGTGIYEQYF
-	TRBV2	TRBD2	TRBJ2-7	TGTGCCAGCAGGCAGTCCCTAGCGGGAGCCTCCTACGAGCAGTACTTC	CASRQSLAGASYEQYF
once	TRBV7-9	-	TRBJ1-2	TGTGCCAGCAGCTTACACGGTAACGATGGCTACACCTTC	CASSLHGNDGYTF
-	TRBV2	TRBD2	TRBJ2-1	TGTGCCAGCCGCCCGGGCGGGGGGGCCTCCTACAATGAGCAGTTCTTC	CASRPGGGASYNEQFF
-	TRBV9	-	TRBJ2-7	TGTGCCAGCAGCGCGAGACAGGCTAGCGAGCAGTACTTC	CASSARQASEQYF
-	TRBV6-6	TRBD2	TRBJ2-7	TGTGCCAGTGGAGGGAGCGGGAGGGGTTACGAGCAGTACTTC	CASGGSGRGYEQYF